This T cell receptor (beta chain) was obtained from a study of shared clonotypes between healthy human individuals. Study summary: With ages of 18 to 49, the donors were a couple of women and three men.

Assay runs were performed at deep level. Sorted-subset replicate PCRs used about 0.2 ug DNA, around 31,000 T cell genomes. The protocol was immunoSEQ multiplex PCR, while the TCRdb copy is restricted to in-frame clones and leaves out a portion. The repertoire holds about 680,000 clones, with about 91% as singletons. Naive CD8 cells were CD45RO-negative, positively selected for CCR7, excluding terminally differentiated effector memory CD45RA+ cells. Every one of the donors was a Caucasian adult that lived in Nashville, Tennessee. V lost 6 bases, J lost 8 bases, and 20 bases lay in between. This CDR3 is 15 amino acids long. The V gene's germline CDR1 is SGHAT and CDR2 FQNNGV.

The V call is TRBV11-2, the J call TRBJ2-1, with D possibly being TRBD2 (6 bases). The sequenced sample was naive CD8+ T cells sorted from blood. The TCR sequence derives from a man aged 30-40 years in good health. CDR3 in amino acids: CASRTYSGPPHEQFF. CDR3 nucleotides: TGTGCCAGCAGGACCTATAGCGGCCCCCCACATGAGCAGTTCTTC.